The clone carrying this T cell receptor beta chain was picked up a small number of times. This sample is drawn from a study of blood T cell repertoires in COVID-19. Study information: The samples span acute and convalescent COVID-19 from the United States, Italy and Spain.

The germline gives CDR1 LGHDT, CDR2 YNNKEL (reference sequence). Germline trimming cut 5 bases from V and 8 bases from J; bases unmatched to any gene: 3. There are 12 residues in the CDR3. Authors' processing steps: Nucleated cell counts were estimated from reference gene primer amplification. This table comes from immunoSEQ multiplex PCR, and its TCRdb copy is limited to in-frame clones, with some not included. That table supplies the V and J calls and clone size; D and trimming were determined from the DNA. The data contain around 500,000 clones, less than 90% of them singletons. This sequence joins TRBV3-1 (or the pseudogene TRBV3-2) and TRBJ1-1; 9 bases are a match to TRBD1. Material for sequencing was PBMCs or T cells enriched from blood (not recorded which). The TCR originated in a woman aged 55 to 70 who had recovered from COVID-19. Written as DNA, the CDR3 is TGTGCCAGCAGCTGGACAGGGGTCGAAGCTTTCTTT. Translated, it gives CASSWTGVEAFF.